The clone carrying this TCR beta chain came up a few times. Obtained from alopecia areata patients were lesional scalp punch biopsies along with peripheral blood. Trimming cost V 4 bases and J 9 bases, with 13 bases left between them. The germline V gene has CDR1 MNHEY and CDR2 SMNVEV (reference sequence). The CDR3 sequence is 13 residues long. Extracted RNA was reverse transcribed, and the resulting cDNA served as sequencing template. Clones were read by immunoSEQ multiplex PCR, and TCRdb kept only the in-frame ones, dropping some. This table has under 75,000 clones, approximately 43% appearing once. This sample is part of a study of CD8+ T cells in alopecia areata. Study details: Tofacitinib was taken orally by treated patients, and the dose was 5 to 10 mg twice daily.

The source is a human donor with alopecia areata. The sample in question was CD8+ T cells sorted from blood, obtained at week 0. The chain is built from TRBV27 and TRBJ2-1; D not resolved. CDR3 nucleotide sequence: TGTGCCAGCAGTTCCCCCCCCGCGCCTGAGCAGTTCTTC. This gives the protein CASSSPPAPEQFF.